These 6 T cell receptor beta chains came from one sample sequenced in a study of blood T cell repertoires in COVID-19. Libraries were prepared by immunoSEQ multiplex PCR; TCRdb keeps only in-frame clonotypes and omits some of them. The sample contains 180,000 or so clones, roughly nine tenths of which appear only once. The sample taken for sequencing was PBMCs or T cells enriched from blood (not recorded which). These receptors were collected from a woman between 40 and 55 years old with acute COVID-19.

This chain links TRBV27 with TRBJ2-3, with 11 nucleotides matching TRBD1. CDR3 length equals 15 residues. The V segment lost 5 bases and the J segment 4 bases; nucleotides outside the gene matches: 5. CDR1 is MNHEY, CDR2 SMNVEV, per germline (reference sequence). The CDR3 nucleotides are TGTGCCAGCAGTACCGGGACAGGGGGTCCAGATACGCAGTATTTT. Protein sequence: CASSTGTGGPDTQYF.

The chain couples TRBV6-5 to TRBJ2-7, with 7 bases fitting TRBD1. The ends lost 6 bases at V and 3 bases at J; junction bases unmatched: 8. CDR3 length: 14 residues. In germline, CDR1 is MNHEY, CDR2 SVGAGI. The CDR3 region is CASRRGQLDYEQYF. Written as DNA, the CDR3 is TGTGCCAGCAGGAGGGGACAGTTGGACTACGAGCAGTACTTC.

J is TRBJ2-7 and V is TRBV15; D uncertain. The V end was cut by 0 bases, the J end by 2 bases, with 11 bases between. Germline V gene data show CDR1 as LNHNV and CDR2 as YYDKDF (reference sequence). The CDR3 is 15 amino acids. Here the CDR3 reads CATSRDMAATYEQYF. In nucleotides, the CDR3 is TGTGCCACCAGCAGAGATATGGCGGCCACCTACGAGCAGTACTTC.

The V call is TRBV5-8, the J call TRBJ1-2; 7 nucleotides match TRBD1. CDR1 and CDR2 (germline): SGHTS, YDEGEE. The CDR3 runs to 14 residues. Unmatched junction bases numbered 9, after V lost 2 bases and J lost 8 bases. In DNA form, the CDR3 reads TGTGCCAGCAGCTTTACGGGACAGTACGGGGGCTACACCTTC. Translation: CASSFTGQYGGYTF.

This chain uses TRBV27 with TRBJ2-3; the match to TRBD2 covers 10 bases. Trimming at V came to 5 bases and at J to 3 bases, leaving 14 bases not matched to a gene. This CDR3 has 18 amino acids. CDR1 is MNHEY and CDR2 is SMNVEV in the germline V gene (reference sequence). The CDR3, as DNA: TGTGCCAGCAGTACTTATTCCCTATTAGCGGGGGGAACAGATACGCAGTATTTT. As protein: CASSTYSLLAGGTDTQYF.

The CDR3 DNA follows: TGTGCCAGCAGCTTCCAGAATCAGCCCCAGCATTTT. This gives the protein CASSFQNQPQHF. This chain uses TRBV7-2 with TRBJ1-5; D gene unclear. Germline V gene sequence: CDR1 SGHTA, CDR2 FQGNSA. V shed 3 bases and J shed 4 bases, with 4 bases lying between them. The CDR3 is 12 residues long.